A selection of T cell receptor beta chains follows, all from one sample in a study of shared clonotypes between healthy human individuals. Generated by immunoSEQ multiplex PCR, the TCRdb table keeps only in-frame clones and is missing some. This sample carries about 730,000 clones, over 55% of them seen once, and the ten largest clones take around 1.7%. Sequenced: memory CD4+ T cells sorted from blood. All receptors derive from a woman aged 30 to 39 in good health. The CDR3 runs from the conserved cysteine through the conserved F or W. Fields, in order: D gene, clone size, J gene, V gene, CDR3 protein, CDR3 DNA. The D gene is left open where the match is weak. Not every row has a clone size; where given, it reads once, few, many or a size class.

>.|.|TRBJ2-2|TRBV5-1
CASSQDGLSNTGELFF
TGCGCCAGCAGCCAGGATGGACTTTCGAACACCGGGGAGCTGTTTTTT
>.|.|TRBJ1-5|TRBV2
CASSVSRVNQPQHF
TGTGCCAGCAGTGTGAGTAGGGTAAATCAGCCCCAGCATTTT
>.|.|TRBJ1-2|TRBV19
CASSYSGYGYTF
TGTGCCAGTTCCTACTCGGGCTATGGCTACACCTTC
>TRBD1|once|TRBJ2-7|TRBV19
CASSDGQGALYEQYF
TGTGCCAGTAGCGATGGACAGGGGGCTCTCTACGAGCAGTACTTC
>TRBD2|few|TRBJ2-1|TRBV29-1
CSSTLTSGGNEQFF
TGCAGCTCAACCCTGACTAGCGGGGGCAATGAGCAGTTCTTC
>TRBD1|few|TRBJ2-2|TRBV30
CAWSVGQGNTGELFF
TGTGCCTGGAGTGTAGGACAGGGTAACACCGGGGAGCTGTTTTTT
>TRBD1|few|TRBJ1-2|TRBV29-1
CSAGQGYYGYTF
TGCAGCGCCGGACAGGGGTACTATGGCTACACCTTC
>TRBD2|.|TRBJ2-7|TRBV7-2
CASSLGLAGGYEQYF
TGTGCCAGCAGCCTAGGACTAGCGGGAGGGTACGAGCAGTACTTC
>.|.|TRBJ2-2|TRBV6-1
CASSPNRAGELFF
TGTGCCAGCAGCCCGAATCGGGCCGGGGAGCTGTTTTTT
>.|.|TRBJ2-7|TRBV28
CASSYRDWNYEQYF
TGTGCCAGCAGTTACCGGGACTGGAACTACGAGCAGTACTTC
>.|.|TRBJ2-3|TRBV7-7
CASSPDTSDTQYF
TGTGCCAGCAGCCCAGATACTTCAGATACGCAGTATTTT
>.|.|TRBJ2-6|TRBV5-1
CASSLKLAGANVLTF
TGCGCCAGCAGCTTGAAGCTGGCTGGGGCCAACGTCCTGACTTTC
>TRBD1|once|TRBJ2-5|TRBV4-2
CASSLAGDRAVRETQYF
TGTGCCAGCAGCTTGGCGGGGGACAGGGCGGTTCGGGAGACCCAGTACTTC
>.|.|TRBJ2-3|TRBV21-1
CASRRQGRSDTQYF
TGTGCCAGCCGTAGGCAGGGAAGGTCAGATACGCAGTATTTT
>.|.|TRBJ1-1|TRBV19
CASTFRGLTLLSPEAFF
TGTGCCAGTACCTTCCGGGGCCTTACCCTCTTGTCTCCTGAAGCTTTCTTT
>TRBD1|.|TRBJ2-5|TRBV10-3
CAISDPGDRGLETQYF
TGTGCCATCAGTGATCCGGGGGACAGGGGGCTTGAGACCCAGTACTTC
>.|few|TRBJ2-7|TRBV12-5
CASGLGIVGYEQYF
TGTGCTAGTGGTTTGGGTATTGTAGGCTACGAGCAGTACTTC
>.|.|TRBJ2-3|TRBV28
CASSLTSGHSTDTQYF
TGTGCCAGCAGTTTGACCTCGGGACATAGCACAGATACGCAGTATTTT
>TRBD1|few|TRBJ2-5|TRBV5-1
CASSKTGQGRTETQYF
TGCGCCAGCAGCAAGACCGGACAGGGACGTACGGAGACCCAGTACTTC
>.|many|TRBJ1-4|TRBV4-1
CASRKGRGRPTNEKLFF
TGCGCCAGCAGGAAGGGGAGGGGGAGACCAACTAATGAAAAACTGTTTTTT